This T cell receptor (beta chain) appears in the sequencing data of a study of cytomegalovirus exposure and HLA in healthy donors. Study-wide background: Drawn from HLA-typed donors, about 82 million unique TCRs were held in an early data release.

CDR1 and CDR2 (germline): MNHNY, SVGAGI (reference sequence). V shed 4 bases, J shed 0 bases, and the junction held 5 bases outside the gene matches. The CDR3 has 15 residues. PCR was performed using 60 Vbeta and 13 Jbeta primers. Repertoires were generated with immunoSEQ multiplex PCR, while TCRdb's copy carries only in-frame clones and drops some. Seen here are approximately 110,000 clones, 73% observed once, and the top ten hold about 4%. The chain carries TRBV6-6 and TRBJ1-1; 7 bases match TRBD1. What was sequenced was PBMCs. The TCR sequence derives from a woman in her forties in good health and CMV-seronegative. CDR3 sequence reads: CASSSGTDMNTEAFF. In DNA form, the CDR3 reads TGTGCCAGCAGTTCGGGGACAGACATGAACACTGAAGCTTTCTTT.